This T cell receptor (beta chain) was sequenced in a study of CD8+ T cells in alopecia areata. Treatment in this sample: oral pan-JAK inhibitor, 5-10 mg twice daily. Using a FACSAria, the CD4+ and CD8+ T cells were sorted from the PBMCs. Between the trimmed V and J ends, which lost 2 bases and 4 bases, there was a span of 11 bases. This CDR3 is built from 13 residues. Per germline, CDR1 GTSNPN and CDR2 SVGIG (reference sequence). Investigators isolated RNA and reverse transcribed it into cDNA to act as the sequencing template. Only in-frame clones appear in the TCRdb table, and some are missing; sequencing was by immunoSEQ multiplex PCR. The sample has around 190,000 clones, 45% to 65% seen once.

This sequence originates from a human donor with alopecia areata. The sample in question was CD4+ T cells sorted from blood, obtained at week 4, from a patient treated with tofacitinib. The chain recombines TRBV30 with TRBJ1-2; D remains unclear. The CDR3 protein is CAWSFEGSYGYTF. The DNA for the CDR3 is TGTGCCTGGAGTTTTGAGGGCAGCTATGGCTACACCTTC. Variable domain in full (rest from reference TRBV30 and TRBJ1-2): SQTIHQWPATLVQPVGSPLSLECTVEGTSNPNLYWYRQAAGRGLQLLFYSVGIGQISSEVPQNLSASRPQDRQFILSSKKLLLSDSGFYLCAWSFEGSYGYTFGSGTRLTVV.